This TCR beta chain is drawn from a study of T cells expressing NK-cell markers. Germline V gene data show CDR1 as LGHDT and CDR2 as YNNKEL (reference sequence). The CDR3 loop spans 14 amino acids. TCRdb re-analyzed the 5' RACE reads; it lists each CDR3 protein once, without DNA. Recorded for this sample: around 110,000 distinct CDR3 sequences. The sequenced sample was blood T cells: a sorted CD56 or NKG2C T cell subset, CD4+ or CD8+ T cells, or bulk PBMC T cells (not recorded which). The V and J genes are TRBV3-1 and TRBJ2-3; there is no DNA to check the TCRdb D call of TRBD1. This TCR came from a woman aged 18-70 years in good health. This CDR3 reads CASSPGQLWDTQYF.